Detailed here is one TCR beta chain. This table comes from immunoSEQ multiplex PCR, and its TCRdb copy is limited to in-frame clones, with some not included. The sample consists of tens of thousands of clones, roughly 89% of them appearing once. This entry comes from a study of OX40 agonist ivuxolimab in advanced cancers. V dropped 0 bases and J dropped 4 bases, with 9 bases sitting between them. The germline CDR1 and CDR2 sequences are MNHEY and SVGAGI. This CDR3 has 14 residues. Sequencing used CD4+ or CD8+ T cells sorted from blood, obtained in a trial of the OX40 agonist ivuxolimab. V is TRBV6-5 and J is TRBJ1-1; D gene ambiguous. The receptor was isolated from an adult with an advanced solid tumor such as melanoma, head and neck, liver or kidney cancer. CDR3 coding DNA: TGTGCCAGCAGTTACTCCCCTATTGGCACTGAAGCTTTCTTT. Its translation: CASSYSPIGTEAFF.